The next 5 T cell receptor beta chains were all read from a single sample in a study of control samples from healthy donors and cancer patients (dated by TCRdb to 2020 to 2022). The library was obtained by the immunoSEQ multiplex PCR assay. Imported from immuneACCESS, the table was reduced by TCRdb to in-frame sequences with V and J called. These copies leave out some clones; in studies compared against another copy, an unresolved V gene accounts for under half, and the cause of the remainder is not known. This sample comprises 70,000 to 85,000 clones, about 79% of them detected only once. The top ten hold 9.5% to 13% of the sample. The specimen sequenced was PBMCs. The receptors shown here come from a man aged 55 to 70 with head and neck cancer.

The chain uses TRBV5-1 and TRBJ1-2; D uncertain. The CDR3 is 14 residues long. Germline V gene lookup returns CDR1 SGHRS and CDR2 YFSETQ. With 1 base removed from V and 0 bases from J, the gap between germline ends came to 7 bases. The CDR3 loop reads CASSLTPTNYGYTF. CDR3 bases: TGCGCCAGCAGCTTGACTCCAACTAACTATGGCTACACCTTC.

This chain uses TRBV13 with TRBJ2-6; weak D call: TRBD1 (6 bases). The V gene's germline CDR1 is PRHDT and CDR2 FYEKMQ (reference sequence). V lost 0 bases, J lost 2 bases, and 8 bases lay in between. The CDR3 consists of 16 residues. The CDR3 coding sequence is TGTGCCAGCAGCTTAGGGGGGGCGGCTGGGGCCAACGTCCTGACTTTC. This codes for CASSLGGAAGANVLTF.

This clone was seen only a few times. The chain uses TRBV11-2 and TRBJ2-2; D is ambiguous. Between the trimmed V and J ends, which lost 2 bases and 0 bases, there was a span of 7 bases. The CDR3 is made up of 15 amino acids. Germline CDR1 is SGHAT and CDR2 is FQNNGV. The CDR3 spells CASSLNPTNTGELFF. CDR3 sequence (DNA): TGTGCCAGCAGCTTAAACCCTACGAACACCGGGGAGCTGTTTTTT.

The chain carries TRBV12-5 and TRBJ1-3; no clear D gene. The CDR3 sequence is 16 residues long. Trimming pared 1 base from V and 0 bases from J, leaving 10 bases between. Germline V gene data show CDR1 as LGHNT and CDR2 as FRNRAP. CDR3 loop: CASGLDYGVSGNTIYF. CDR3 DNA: TGTGCTAGTGGTTTGGACTACGGGGTCTCTGGAAACACCATATATTTT. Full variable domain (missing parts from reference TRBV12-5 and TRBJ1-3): DARVTQTPRHKVTEMGQEVTMRCQPILGHNTVFWYRQTMMQGLELLAYFRNRAPLDDSGMPKDRFSAEMPDATLATLKIQPSEPRDSAVYFCASGLDYGVSGNTIYFGEGSWLTVV.

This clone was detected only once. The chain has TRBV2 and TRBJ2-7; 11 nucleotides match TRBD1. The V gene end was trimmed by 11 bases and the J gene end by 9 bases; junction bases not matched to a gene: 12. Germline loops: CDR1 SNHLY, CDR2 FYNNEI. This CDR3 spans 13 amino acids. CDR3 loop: CAGAGTGGRGQYF. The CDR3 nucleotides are TGTGCCGGAGCCGGGACAGGGGGAAGGGGGCAGTACTTC. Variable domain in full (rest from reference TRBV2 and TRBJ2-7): EPEVTQTPSHQVTQMGQEVILRCVPISNHLYFYWYRQILGQKVEFLVSFYNNEISEKSEIFDDQFSVERPDGSNFTLKIRSTKLEDSAMYFCAGAGTGGRGQYFGPGTRLTVT.